Reported below is one T cell receptor beta chain. The CDR3 spans 15 residues. V was cut by 0 bases and J by 1 base, with 12 bases left in between. Germline V lookup: CDR1 GTSNPN, CDR2 SVGIG (reference sequence). The data stem from a study of shared clonotypes between healthy human individuals. Assay used: immunoSEQ multiplex PCR; TCRdb lists only in-frame clones, some missing. Here the sample spans approximately 940,000 clones, around 80% being singletons. The sequence derives from a man younger than 30 in good health. J is TRBJ1-1 and V is TRBV30, with D tentatively TRBD1 (5 bases). The sequenced material came from memory CD4+ T cells sorted from blood. Subset described: CD45RA-negative fraction. CDR3 region: CAWSVPLTENTEAFF. DNA for the CDR3: TGTGCCTGGAGTGTTCCCCTGACAGAGAACACTGAAGCTTTCTTT.